The rows below give T cell receptor beta chains drawn from one sample of a study of shared clonotypes between healthy human individuals. Only in-frame clones appear in the TCRdb table, and some are missing; sequencing was by immunoSEQ multiplex PCR. This table holds about 520,000 clones, 95% to 97% found once. The source material was naive CD4+ T cells sorted from blood. The receptors were gathered from a woman in her 30s in good health. Each CDR3 is given with its conserved first and last residue. Each record gives: J gene, clone size, CDR3 length, D gene, V gene, CDR3 DNA, CDR3 protein. A D gene is named only where the DNA matches it firmly. Size values are once, few and many counts, or a class for expanded clones, and some rows have none.

>TRBJ2-1|once|13|TRBD1|TRBV11-2
TGTGCCAGCAGCCTAACAACCGGGACAGGGCGGTTCTTC
CASSLTTGTGRFF
>TRBJ1-2|.|14|.|TRBV2
TGTGCCAGCAGCGTCGGACGGACTAACTATGGCTACACCTTC
CASSVGRTNYGYTF
>TRBJ2-5|.|14|TRBD2|TRBV5-1
TGCGCCAGCAGCAAGGGGACTAGCGTCGAGACCCAGTACTTC
CASSKGTSVETQYF
>TRBJ2-1|.|15|.|TRBV4-2
TGTGCCAGCAGCCAAGCCCAGGGTAGGTCCAATGAGCAGTTCTTC
CASSQAQGRSNEQFF
>TRBJ2-7|.|14|TRBD1|TRBV19
TGTGCCAGTAAAGGACAGGGGGGCGCCTACGAGCAGTACTTC
CASKGQGGAYEQYF
>TRBJ2-3|.|20|TRBD2|TRBV4-1
TGCGCCAGCAGCCAAGAGCGACTAGCGGGAGCGTCCTTCTTCACAGATACGCAGTATTTT
CASSQERLAGASFFTDTQYF
>TRBJ2-1|.|14|.|TRBV7-3
TGTGCCAGCAGCTCTTCGGGGCGGGTCGGTGAGCAGTTCTTC
CASSSSGRVGEQFF
>TRBJ2-1|once|15|.|TRBV5-1
TGCGCCAGCAGCTTGGAGGTACAGCCCTACAATGAGCAGTTCTTC
CASSLEVQPYNEQFF
>TRBJ2-1|.|14|.|TRBV10-3
TGTGCCATCAGTGAGGTTAACGGCTACAATGAGCAGTTCTTC
CAISEVNGYNEQFF
>TRBJ1-1|.|15|.|TRBV9
TGTGCCAGCAGCGTAGTAGGGGACGTGAACACTGAAGCTTTCTTT
CASSVVGDVNTEAFF
>TRBJ1-1|.|14|TRBD1|TRBV5-1
TGCGCCAGCAGCTTGGTGGGACAGTCCACTGAAGCTTTCTTT
CASSLVGQSTEAFF
>TRBJ2-7|.|13|.|TRBV7-8
TGTGCCAGCAGCTTGGCGCCAGCCTACGAGCAGTACTTC
CASSLAPAYEQYF
>TRBJ2-3|.|17|.|TRBV10-2
TGCGCCAGCAGTGAGGGCCCGAACCGCCGAAGCACAGATACGCAGTATTTT
CASSEGPNRRSTDTQYF
>TRBJ2-1|.|17|TRBD2|TRBV18
TGTGCCAGCTCACCTCGTGCCGGGACTAGCGGATACAATGAGCAGTTCTTC
CASSPRAGTSGYNEQFF
>TRBJ1-5|.|15|.|TRBV2
TGTGCCAGCTCTCGGGACATCCATAGCAATCAGCCCCAGCATTTT
CASSRDIHSNQPQHF
>TRBJ1-1|.|14|TRBD1|TRBV2
TGTGCCAGCAGGGAGACAGGGATGAGCACTGAAGCTTTCTTT
CASRETGMSTEAFF
>TRBJ2-1|.|20|TRBD2|TRBV6-4
TGTGCCATACACTCCCTGGCGGGAGGGCCCGGTCGGGGGGCTTACAATGAGCAGTTCTTC
CAIHSLAGGPGRGAYNEQFF
>TRBJ2-6|.|16|.|TRBV14
TGTGCCAGCAGTCGACAAGGACTCTCTTGGGCCAACGTCCTGACTTTC
CASSRQGLSWANVLTF
>TRBJ2-7|.|14|.|TRBV4-1
TGCGCCAGCAGCCAAGAACCGGGCGCCTACGAGCAGTACTTC
CASSQEPGAYEQYF
>TRBJ2-7|.|15|.|TRBV4-1
TGCGCCAGCAGCCAAGGGGCAGGGTTGGCCTACGAGCAGTACTTC
CASSQGAGLAYEQYF
>TRBJ2-7|.|13|.|TRBV18
TGTGCCAGCTCCCCCGGCCCTGACTACGAGCAGTACTTC
CASSPGPDYEQYF
>TRBJ1-5|.|13|.|TRBV19
TGTGCCAGTAGTCGGACAGAGCCCGGGCCCCAGCATTTT
CASSRTEPGPQHF
>TRBJ1-1|once|17|.|TRBV5-1
TGCGCCAGCAGCACAACCTACCAACAGGGAGTGAACACTGAAGCTTTCTTT
CASSTTYQQGVNTEAFF
>TRBJ1-5|.|14|.|TRBV6-1
TGTGCCAGCAGTGACCCACAGAGCAATCAGCCCCAGCATTTT
CASSDPQSNQPQHF
>TRBJ2-4|.|18|.|TRBV19
TGTGCCAGTCGGGCCGATTTGTCTGTTAGAGCAGCCAAAAACATTCAGTACTTC
CASRADLSVRAAKNIQYF
>TRBJ2-5|.|17|TRBD2|TRBV5-1
TGCGCCAGCAGCTTGCTAGTAGCGGGAGACGTCAGGGAGACCCAGTACTTC
CASSLLVAGDVRETQYF
>TRBJ2-1|.|16|TRBD1|TRBV19
TGTGCCAGTAGTGCAGAAACAGGGGTCAAGTACAATGAGCAGTTCTTC
CASSAETGVKYNEQFF
>TRBJ2-3|.|14|TRBD1|TRBV5-1
TGCGCCAGCAGAAGAGGACAGGGAACAGATACGCAGTATTTT
CASRRGQGTDTQYF
>TRBJ2-7|.|14|TRBD2|TRBV27
TGTGCCAGCAGTTTTCTAGCGGGAGCGAACGAGCAGTACTTC
CASSFLAGANEQYF
>TRBJ1-1|.|16|.|TRBV4-1
TGCGCCAGCAGCCAAGCATTCGTAGGGAGCTCGAGTGAAGCTTTCTTT
CASSQAFVGSSSEAFF
>TRBJ2-1|.|15|.|TRBV11-1
TGTGCCAGCAGCTTGAACAGGGTCTCCTACAATGAGCAGTTCTTC
CASSLNRVSYNEQFF
>TRBJ2-2|.|14|TRBD1|TRBV9
TGTGCCAGCAGTGGAAGTAGGGGGCACGGGGAGCTGTTTTTT
CASSGSRGHGELFF
>TRBJ1-2|.|19|.|TRBV7-2
TGTGCCAGCAGCTTAGAAGGGCAGGGGAGGCGACAGCCTAACTATGGCTACACCTTC
CASSLEGQGRRQPNYGYTF
>TRBJ1-2|once|14|.|TRBV14
TGTGCCAGCAGCCAAGGGACGCCGAGCTATGGCTACACCTTC
CASSQGTPSYGYTF
>TRBJ1-2|.|12|.|TRBV18
TGTGCCAGCTCACCCGGGACACTGGGCTACACCTTC
CASSPGTLGYTF
>TRBJ2-7|.|17|.|TRBV2
TGTGCCAGCAGTGAACCCATAAGCGGGACAGACGGGTACGAGCAGTACTTC
CASSEPISGTDGYEQYF